This paragraph covers one TCR beta chain sequence. Antigen: not known. The CDR3 runs 15 residues. The V end was cut by 1 base, the J end by 3 bases, with 9 bases between. Germline lookup yields CDR1 MGHRA and CDR2 YSYEKL. This record comes from a study of neoadjuvant nivolumab and ipilimumab in lung cancer. Regarding the study as a whole: Resected tumors had greater TCR richness and clonality than uninvolved lung. Higher pretherapy blood TCR richness went with higher resected-tumor richness. Only two of four nivolumab-treated tumors gained richness and clonality by surgery.

Profiled with immunoSEQ multiplex PCR; TCRdb holds only in-frame clones, not every one. The table shows roughly 5,200 clones, with about nine tenths occurring only once. The starting material was blood, obtained after neoadjuvant nivolumab, alone or with ipilimumab, at or shortly before surgery. This TCR derives from an adult with non-small cell lung cancer. Some clones in this sample may be carry-over from other donors' samples. The chain is built from TRBV4-1 and TRBJ1-4; D gene ambiguous. The CDR3 here is CASSQVPSANEKLFF. For the CDR3, the DNA is TGCGCCAGCAGCCAAGTTCCAAGTGCTAATGAAAAACTGTTTTTT.